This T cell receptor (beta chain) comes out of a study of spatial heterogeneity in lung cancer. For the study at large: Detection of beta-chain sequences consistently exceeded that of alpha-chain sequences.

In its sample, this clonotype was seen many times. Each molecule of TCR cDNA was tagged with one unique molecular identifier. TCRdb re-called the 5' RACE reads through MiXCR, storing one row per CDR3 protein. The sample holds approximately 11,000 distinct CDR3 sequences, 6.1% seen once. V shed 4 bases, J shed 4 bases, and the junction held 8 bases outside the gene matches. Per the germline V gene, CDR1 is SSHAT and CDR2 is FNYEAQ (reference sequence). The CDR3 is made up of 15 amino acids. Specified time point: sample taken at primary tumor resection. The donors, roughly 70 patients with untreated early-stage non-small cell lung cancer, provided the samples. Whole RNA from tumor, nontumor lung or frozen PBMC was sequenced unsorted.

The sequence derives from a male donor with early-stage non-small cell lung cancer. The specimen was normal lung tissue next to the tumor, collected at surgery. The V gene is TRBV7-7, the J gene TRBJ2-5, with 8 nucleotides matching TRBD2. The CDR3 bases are TGTGCCAGCAGCTCGACCGGGACTAGGGGAGAGACCCAGTACTTC. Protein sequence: CASSSTGTRGETQYF.